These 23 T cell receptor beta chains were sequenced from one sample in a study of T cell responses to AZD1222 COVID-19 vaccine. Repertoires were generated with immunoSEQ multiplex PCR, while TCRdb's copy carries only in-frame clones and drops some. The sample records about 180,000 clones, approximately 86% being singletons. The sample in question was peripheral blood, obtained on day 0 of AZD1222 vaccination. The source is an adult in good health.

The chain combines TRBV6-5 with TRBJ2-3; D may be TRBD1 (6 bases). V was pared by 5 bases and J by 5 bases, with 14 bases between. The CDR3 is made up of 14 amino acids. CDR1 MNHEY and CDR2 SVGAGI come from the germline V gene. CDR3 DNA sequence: TGTGCCAGCAGTCGGACAGCCGAGAGAGATACGCAGTATTTT. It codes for CASSRTAERDTQYF.

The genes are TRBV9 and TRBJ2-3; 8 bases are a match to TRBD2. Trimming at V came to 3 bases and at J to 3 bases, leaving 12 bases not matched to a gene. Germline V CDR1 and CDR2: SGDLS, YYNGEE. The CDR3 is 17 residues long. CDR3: CASSAESGTSWTDTQYF. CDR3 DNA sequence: TGTGCCAGCAGCGCTGAATCCGGGACTAGTTGGACAGATACGCAGTATTTT.

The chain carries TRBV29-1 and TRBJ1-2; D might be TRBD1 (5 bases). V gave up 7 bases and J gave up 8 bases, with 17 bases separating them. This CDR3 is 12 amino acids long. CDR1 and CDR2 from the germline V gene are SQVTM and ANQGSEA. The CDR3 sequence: CSASGGFGGYTF. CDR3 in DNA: TGCAGCGCCTCGGGGGGATTCGGCGGCTACACCTTC.

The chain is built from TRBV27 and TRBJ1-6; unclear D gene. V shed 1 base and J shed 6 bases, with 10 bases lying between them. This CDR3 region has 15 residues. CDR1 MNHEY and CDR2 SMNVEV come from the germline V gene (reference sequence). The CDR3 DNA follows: TGTGCCAGCAGTTTATTCGATCTTTCTAATTCACCCCTCCACTTT. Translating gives CASSLFDLSNSPLHF.

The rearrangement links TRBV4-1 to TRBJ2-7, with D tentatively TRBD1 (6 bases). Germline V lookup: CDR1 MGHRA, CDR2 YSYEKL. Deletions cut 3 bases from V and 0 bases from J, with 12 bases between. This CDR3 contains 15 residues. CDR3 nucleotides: TGCGCCAGCAGCCACCAACAGGGAAGCTCCTACGAGCAGTACTTC. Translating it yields CASSHQQGSSYEQYF.

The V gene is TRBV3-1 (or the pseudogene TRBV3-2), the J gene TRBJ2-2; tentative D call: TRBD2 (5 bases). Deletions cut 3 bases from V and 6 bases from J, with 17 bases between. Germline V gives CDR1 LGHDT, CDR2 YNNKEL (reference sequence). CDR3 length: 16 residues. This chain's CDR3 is CASSQGLAGGAGELFF. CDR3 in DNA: TGTGCCAGCAGCCAGGGCCTAGCAGGAGGAGCCGGGGAGCTGTTTTTT.

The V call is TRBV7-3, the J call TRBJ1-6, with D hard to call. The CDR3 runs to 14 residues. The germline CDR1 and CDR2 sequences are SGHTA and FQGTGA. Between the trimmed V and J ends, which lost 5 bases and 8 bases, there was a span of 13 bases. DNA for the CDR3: TGTGCCAGCAGCCCTTCCAGGAGTGATTCACCCCTCCACTTT. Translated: CASSPSRSDSPLHF.

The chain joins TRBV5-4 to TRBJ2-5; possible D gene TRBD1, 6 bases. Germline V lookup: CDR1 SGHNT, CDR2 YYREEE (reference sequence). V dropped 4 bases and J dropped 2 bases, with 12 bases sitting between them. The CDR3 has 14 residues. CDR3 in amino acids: CASSARDMQETQYF. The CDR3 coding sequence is TGTGCCAGCAGCGCCCGGGACATGCAAGAGACCCAGTACTTC.

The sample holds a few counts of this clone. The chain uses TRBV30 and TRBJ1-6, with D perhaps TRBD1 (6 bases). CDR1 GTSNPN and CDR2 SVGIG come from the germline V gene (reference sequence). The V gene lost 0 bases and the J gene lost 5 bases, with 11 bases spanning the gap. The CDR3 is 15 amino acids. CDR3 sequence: CAWSVRGTNNSPLHF. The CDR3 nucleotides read TGTGCCTGGAGTGTACGCGGGACAAATAATTCACCCCTCCACTTT.

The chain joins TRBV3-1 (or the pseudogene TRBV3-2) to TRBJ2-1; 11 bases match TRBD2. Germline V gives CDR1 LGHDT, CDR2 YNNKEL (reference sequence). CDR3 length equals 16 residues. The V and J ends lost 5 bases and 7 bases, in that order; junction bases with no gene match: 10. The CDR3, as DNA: TGTGCCAGCAGCGATAGACTAGCGGGGCATACAAATGAGCAGTTCTTC. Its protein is CASSDRLAGHTNEQFF.

The CDR3 protein is CASSGTGTVVSPLHF. The CDR3 bases are TGTGCCAGCAGCGGAACCGGGACAGTCGTCTCACCCCTCCACTTT. The rearrangement uses TRBV9 and TRBJ1-6, with TRBD1 matching over 7 bases. The CDR3 spans 15 residues. CDR1 SGDLS and CDR2 YYNGEE come from the germline V gene. J was trimmed by 10 bases and V by 3 bases; bases with no gene match: 10.

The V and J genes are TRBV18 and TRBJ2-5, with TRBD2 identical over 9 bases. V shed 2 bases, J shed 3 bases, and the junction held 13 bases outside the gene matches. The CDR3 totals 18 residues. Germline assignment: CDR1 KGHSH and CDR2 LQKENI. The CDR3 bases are TGTGCCAGCTCACCAACATCTCCGGCGGGGGGGGGCGAAGAGACCCAGTACTTC. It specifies CASSPTSPAGGGEETQYF. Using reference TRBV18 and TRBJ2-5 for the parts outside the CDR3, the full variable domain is NAGVMQNPRHLVRRRGQEARLRCSPMKGHSHVYWYRQLPEEGLKFMVYLQKENIIDESGMPKERFSAEFPKEGPSILRIQQVVRGDSAAYFCASSPTSPAGGGEETQYFGPGTRLLVL.

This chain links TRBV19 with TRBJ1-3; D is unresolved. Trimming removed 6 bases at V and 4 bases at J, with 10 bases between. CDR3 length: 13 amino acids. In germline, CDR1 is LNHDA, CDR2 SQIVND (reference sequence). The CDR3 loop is CASSPALGNTIYF. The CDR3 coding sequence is TGTGCCAGTAGCCCGGCGCTGGGAAACACCATATATTTT. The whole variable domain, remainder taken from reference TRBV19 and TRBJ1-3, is DGGITQSPKYLFRKEGQNVTLSCEQNLNHDAMYWYRQDPGQGLRLIYYSQIVNDFQKGDIAEGYSVSREKKESFPLTVTSAQKNPTAFYLCASSPALGNTIYFGEGSWLTVV.

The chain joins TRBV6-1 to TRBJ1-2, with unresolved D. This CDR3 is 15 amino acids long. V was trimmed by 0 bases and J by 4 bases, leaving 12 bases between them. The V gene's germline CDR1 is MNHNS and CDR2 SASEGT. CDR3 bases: TGTGCCAGCAGTGAAGCCGACCGGAGCCCCTATGGCTACACCTTC. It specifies CASSEADRSPYGYTF.

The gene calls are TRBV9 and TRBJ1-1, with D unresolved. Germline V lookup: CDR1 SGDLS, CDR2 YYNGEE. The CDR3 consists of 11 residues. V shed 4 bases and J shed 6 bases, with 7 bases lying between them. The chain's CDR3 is CASSSGAEAFF. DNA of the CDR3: TGTGCCAGCAGCTCGGGCGCTGAAGCTTTCTTT.

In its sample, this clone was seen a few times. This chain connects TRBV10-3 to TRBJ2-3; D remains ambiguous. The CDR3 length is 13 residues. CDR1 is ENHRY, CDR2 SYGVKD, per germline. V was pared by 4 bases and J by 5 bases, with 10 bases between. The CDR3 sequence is CAISGQPQDTQYF. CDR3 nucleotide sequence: TGTGCCATCAGTGGACAACCCCAAGATACGCAGTATTTT.

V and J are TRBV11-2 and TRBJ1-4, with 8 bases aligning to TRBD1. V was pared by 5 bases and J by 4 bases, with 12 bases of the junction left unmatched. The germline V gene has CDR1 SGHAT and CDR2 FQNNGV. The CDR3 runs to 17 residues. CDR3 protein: CASSATRTGPGNEKLFF. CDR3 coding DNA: TGTGCCAGCAGCGCAACGCGGACAGGGCCGGGTAATGAAAAACTGTTTTTT.

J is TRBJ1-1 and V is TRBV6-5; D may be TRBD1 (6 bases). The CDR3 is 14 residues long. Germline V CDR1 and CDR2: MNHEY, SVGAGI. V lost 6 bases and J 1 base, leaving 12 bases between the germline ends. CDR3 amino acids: CASRREGENTEAFF. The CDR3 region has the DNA TGTGCCAGCAGAAGAGAGGGGGAGAACACTGAAGCTTTCTTT.

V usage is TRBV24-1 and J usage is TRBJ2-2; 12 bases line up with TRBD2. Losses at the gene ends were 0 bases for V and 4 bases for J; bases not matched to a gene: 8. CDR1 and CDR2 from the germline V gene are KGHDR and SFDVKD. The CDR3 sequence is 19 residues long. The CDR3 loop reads CATSDLTASGRAGTGELFF. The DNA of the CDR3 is TGTGCCACCAGTGATTTGACGGCTAGCGGGAGGGCCGGCACCGGGGAGCTGTTTTTT.

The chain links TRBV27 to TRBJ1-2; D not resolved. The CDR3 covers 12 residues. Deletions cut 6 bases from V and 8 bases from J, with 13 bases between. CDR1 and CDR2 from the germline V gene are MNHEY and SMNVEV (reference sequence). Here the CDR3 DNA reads TGTGCCAGCAGCAGACAAGATGGGGGCTACACCTTC. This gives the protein CASSRQDGGYTF.

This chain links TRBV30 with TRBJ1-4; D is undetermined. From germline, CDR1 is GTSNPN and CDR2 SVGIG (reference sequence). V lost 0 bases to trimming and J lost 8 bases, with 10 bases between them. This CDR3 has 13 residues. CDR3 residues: CAWSVLDDEKLFF. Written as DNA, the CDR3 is TGTGCCTGGAGTGTACTGGACGACGAAAAACTGTTTTTT.

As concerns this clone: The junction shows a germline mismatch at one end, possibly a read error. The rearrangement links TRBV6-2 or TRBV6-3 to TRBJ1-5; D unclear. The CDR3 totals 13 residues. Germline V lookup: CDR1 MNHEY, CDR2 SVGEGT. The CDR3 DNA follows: TGTGCTAGCAGTTACTCGAAGGGTCAGCCCCAGCATTTT. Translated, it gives CASSYSKGQPQHF.

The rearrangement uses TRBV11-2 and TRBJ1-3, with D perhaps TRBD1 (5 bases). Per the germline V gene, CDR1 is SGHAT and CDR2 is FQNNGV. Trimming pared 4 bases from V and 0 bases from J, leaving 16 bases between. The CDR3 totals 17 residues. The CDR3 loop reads CASSSTGGDHSGNTIYF. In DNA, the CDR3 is TGTGCCAGCAGCTCCACGGGGGGAGACCACTCTGGAAACACCATATATTTT.